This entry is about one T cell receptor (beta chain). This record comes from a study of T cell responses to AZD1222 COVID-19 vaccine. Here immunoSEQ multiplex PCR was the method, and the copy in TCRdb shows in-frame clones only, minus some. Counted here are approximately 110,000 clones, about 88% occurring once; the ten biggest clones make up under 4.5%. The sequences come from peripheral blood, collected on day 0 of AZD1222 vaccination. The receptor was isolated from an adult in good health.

As DNA, the CDR3 is TGTGCCAGTAGACCCGGGGACTCGCTGTCCTACGAGCAGTACTTC. This gives the protein CASRPGDSLSYEQYF. This chain joins TRBV27 and TRBJ2-7; D may be TRBD2 (6 bases). Trimming took off 9 bases at V and 1 base at J, with 19 bases between the two ends. Per germline, CDR1 MNHEY and CDR2 SMNVEV (reference sequence). There are 15 residues in the CDR3.